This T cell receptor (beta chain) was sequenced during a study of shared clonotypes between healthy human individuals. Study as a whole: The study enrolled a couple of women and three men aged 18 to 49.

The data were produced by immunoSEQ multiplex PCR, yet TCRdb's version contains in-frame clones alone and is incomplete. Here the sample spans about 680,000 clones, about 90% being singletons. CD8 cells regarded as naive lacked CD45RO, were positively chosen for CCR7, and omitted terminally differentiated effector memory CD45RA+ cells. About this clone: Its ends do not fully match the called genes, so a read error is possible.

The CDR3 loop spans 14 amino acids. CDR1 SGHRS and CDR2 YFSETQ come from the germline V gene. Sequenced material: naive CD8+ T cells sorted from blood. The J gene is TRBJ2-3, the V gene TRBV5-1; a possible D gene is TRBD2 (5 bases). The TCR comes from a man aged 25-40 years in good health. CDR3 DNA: TGCGCCAACAGCCCTGACTACCCCACAGATACGCAGTATTTT. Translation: CANSPDYPTDTQYF.